These T cell receptor beta chains were read from a single sample in a study of a mutant IDH1 vaccine in newly diagnosed glioma. The antigens these receptors bind are not known. This table comes from immunoSEQ multiplex PCR, and its TCRdb copy is limited to in-frame clones, with some not included. Of 50,000 to 85,000 clones in the sample, approximately 87% were seen once. The specimen comprised PBMCs, sampled from a glioma patient whose treatment included an IDH1 peptide vaccine. The receptor source for this set is a man between 18 and 35 years old with glioma. The CDR3 runs from the conserved cysteine through the conserved F or W. D genes are given only for firm matches. Rows give clone size only sometimes, using once, few, many, or a class for an expanded clone.

TRBV7-9,NA,TRBJ2-3,NA,TGTGCCAGCAGCCTAGTTCGGGGGGCTGGGACAGATACGCAGTATTTT,CASSLVRGAGTDTQYF
TRBV11-2,NA,TRBJ1-4,NA,TGTGCCAGCTGCCCTGGGCCGGCTAATGAAAAACTGTTTTTT,CASCPGPANEKLFF
TRBV11-2,TRBD1,TRBJ1-1,NA,TGTGCCAGCAGCTTCCCAGGGGGTGTCGCTGAAGCTTTCTTT,CASSFPGGVAEAFF
TRBV4-1,NA,TRBJ1-1,NA,TGCGCCAGCAGCCCACGGCCGCAAACGAACACTGAAGCTTTCTTT,CASSPRPQTNTEAFF
TRBV7-2,NA,TRBJ2-7,NA,TGTGCCAGCAGCTTAGCTGTTGGGGGGCCCTACGAGCAGTACTTC,CASSLAVGGPYEQYF
TRBV27,NA,TRBJ1-6,NA,TGTGCCAGCAGTCTTCCGAGATATAATTCACCCCTCCACTTT,CASSLPRYNSPLHF
TRBV5-1,TRBD2,TRBJ2-5,NA,TGCGCCAGCAGCCACGGACTAGCTAACGGCGAGACCCAGTACTTC,CASSHGLANGETQYF
TRBV6-6,TRBD2,TRBJ2-7,once,TGTGCCAGCAGACCTACTAGCGGGAGGTACGAGCAGTACTTC,CASRPTSGRYEQYF
TRBV11-2,TRBD2,TRBJ2-3,NA,TGTGCCAGCAGCTCAGGACGGGAGGTAGATACGCAGTATTTT,CASSSGREVDTQYF
TRBV7-6,NA,TRBJ1-5,NA,TGTGCCAGCAGCTTAGGGCCCCCCGGCCGGGGCGAGCCCCAGCATTTT,CASSLGPPGRGEPQHF
TRBV6-6,NA,TRBJ1-1,NA,TGTGCCAGCAGTTGGGGGGACACGTCTGAAGCTTTCTTT,CASSWGDTSEAFF
TRBV18,TRBD2,TRBJ2-1,NA,TGTGCCAGCTCACCAAAAGCGGGGGGGCACGATGAGCAGTTCTTC,CASSPKAGGHDEQFF
TRBV7-2,NA,TRBJ1-2,NA,TGTGCCAGCAGCTTGCCTAACAAATTGGTCTATGGCTACACCTTC,CASSLPNKLVYGYTF
TRBV18,NA,TRBJ1-1,NA,TGTGCCAGCTCACCACAGAAGAACGGTGAAGCTTTCTTT,CASSPQKNGEAFF
TRBV9,NA,TRBJ1-2,NA,TGTGCCAGCAGCCTCGGTAGGACCGAAGGCTATGGCTACACCTTC,CASSLGRTEGYGYTF
TRBV4-2,NA,TRBJ1-1,NA,TGTGCCAGCACTCCCCTATCGGGTGAAGCTTTCTTT,CASTPLSGEAFF
TRBV1,NA,TRBJ1-2,NA,TGCACCAGCAGCCCCTACGGGGGACAGCTCCTCGATCGCCATGGCTACACCTTC,CTSSPYGGQLLDRHGYTF
TRBV2,NA,TRBJ2-1,NA,TGTGCCAGCAATCGACAACAGAATGAGCAGTTCTTC,CASNRQQNEQFF
TRBV10-3,NA,TRBJ1-4,NA,TGTGCCATCAGTGCAGCGACCAATGAAAAACTGTTTTTT,CAISAATNEKLFF
TRBV27,NA,TRBJ2-7,NA,TGTGCCAGCAGTTTCACATCCAGGGCTCCCACTGGGTACGAGCAGTACTTC,CASSFTSRAPTGYEQYF
TRBV28,TRBD1,TRBJ1-5,few,TGTGCCAGCAGGCCGGGACAGGCGGGTGTTCAGCCCCAGCATTTT,CASRPGQAGVQPQHF
TRBV5-1,NA,TRBJ2-4,NA,TGCGCCAGCAGCTTGGAGAGGGGGGCGCTTAAAAACATTCAGTACTTC,CASSLERGALKNIQYF
TRBV29-1,TRBD2,TRBJ2-1,NA,TGCAGCGTCGACGGGAGGGGCGGAGGGGATGAGCAGTTCTTC,CSVDGRGGGDEQFF
TRBV18,TRBD1,TRBJ1-5,NA,TGTGCCAGCTCACCTGCTAAGACAGGGGCCAATCAGCCCCAGCATTTT,CASSPAKTGANQPQHF
TRBV5-1,NA,TRBJ2-1,NA,TGCGCCAGCAGCTTGGGGCGGGGGCCGGGCAATGAGCAGTTCTTC,CASSLGRGPGNEQFF
TRBV6-1,NA,TRBJ1-2,NA,TGTGCCAGCAGTGCACAGGGCCGAGATGGCTACACCTTC,CASSAQGRDGYTF
TRBV5-1,NA,TRBJ1-2,NA,TGCGCCAGCAGCTTGGGGGGTCCCGACTATGGCTACACCTTC,CASSLGGPDYGYTF
TRBV6-1,TRBD1,TRBJ1-2,NA,TGTGCCGGATCGAGACCACTGACAGGGAGCTATGGCTACACCTTC,CAGSRPLTGSYGYTF
TRBV7-6,NA,TRBJ1-1,NA,TGTGCCAGCAGCTTAGCGCTTGCAGGGAGCGCTGAAGCTTTCTTT,CASSLALAGSAEAFF
TRBV7-8,TRBD2,TRBJ2-2,NA,TGTGCCAGCAGACGAATACGGACTAGCGGAGTATACACCGGGGAGCTGTTTTTT,CASRRIRTSGVYTGELFF
TRBV5-1,NA,TRBJ1-1,NA,TGCGCCAGCAGCCCGGGCGGGTTGGCGGGGAACACTGAAGCTTTCTTT,CASSPGGLAGNTEAFF
TRBV9,TRBD1,TRBJ1-1,NA,TGTGCCAGCAGCGCTACAGGGGAGGCGGGGGACACTGAAGCTTTCTTT,CASSATGEAGDTEAFF
TRBV18,NA,TRBJ2-3,NA,TGTGCCAGCTCACAAACCAGGACAGATACGCAGTATTTT,CASSQTRTDTQYF
TRBV7-9,TRBD2,TRBJ2-7,NA,TGTGCCAGCAGCTTATCGCGGGGGAAAGAGTCCTACGAGCAGTACTTC,CASSLSRGKESYEQYF
TRBV6-4,NA,TRBJ1-5,NA,TGTGCCAGCAGTGAGACTCTCACCAATCAGCCCCAGCATTTT,CASSETLTNQPQHF
TRBV4-2,TRBD2,TRBJ2-7,NA,TGTGCCAGCAGCCAAGAAGCGGGAGGGGTGGGCGAGCAGTACTTC,CASSQEAGGVGEQYF
TRBV6-6,NA,TRBJ1-2,NA,TGTGCCAGCAGTCTAGGACAGCATCCTCTCTATGGCTACACCTTC,CASSLGQHPLYGYTF
TRBV18,NA,TRBJ2-3,NA,TGTGCCAGCTCACCTAAGCGGGTCGGGACAGATACGCAGTATTTT,CASSPKRVGTDTQYF
TRBV14,TRBD2,TRBJ2-2,NA,TGTGCCAGCAGCCAGTTTAGCGGGACGAACACCGGGGAGCTGTTTTTT,CASSQFSGTNTGELFF
TRBV9,NA,TRBJ2-7,NA,TGTGCCAGCAGCTCCCGGGTGGCGGGACGACCCTACGAGCAGTACTTC,CASSSRVAGRPYEQYF
TRBV9,NA,TRBJ2-3,NA,TGTGCCAGCAGCGCCCGGGCGGGCACAGATACGCAGTATTTT,CASSARAGTDTQYF
TRBV5-1,NA,TRBJ1-1,NA,TGCGCCAGCAGCTTGGACGGGCGAAACACTGAAGCTTTCTTT,CASSLDGRNTEAFF
TRBV6-5,NA,TRBJ1-2,NA,TGTGCCAGCAGTCACGACATGGATGGCTACACCTTC,CASSHDMDGYTF
TRBV4-1,NA,TRBJ2-7,NA,TGCGCCAGCAGCCCCGGGACAAGAAGTTCCTACGAGCAGTACTTC,CASSPGTRSSYEQYF
TRBV5-4,TRBD1,TRBJ1-6,once,TGTGCCAGCAGCGGGGGGCGAGGGGGCGAGTCCTATAATTCACCCCTCCACTTT,CASSGGRGGESYNSPLHF
TRBV29-1,TRBD1,TRBJ1-1,once,TGCAGCGTTGTTTTCGGGGACAGACAGGGAACCACTGAAGCTTTCTTT,CSVVFGDRQGTTEAFF
TRBV9,NA,TRBJ1-5,NA,TGTGCCAGCAGCGTAGGGGCAGGGGCCAATCAGCCCCAGCATTTT,CASSVGAGANQPQHF
TRBV10-3,NA,TRBJ1-3,NA,TGTGCCATCAGTGAGTCAAGGGGGGGGCAAACTGGAAACACCATATATTTT,CAISESRGGQTGNTIYF